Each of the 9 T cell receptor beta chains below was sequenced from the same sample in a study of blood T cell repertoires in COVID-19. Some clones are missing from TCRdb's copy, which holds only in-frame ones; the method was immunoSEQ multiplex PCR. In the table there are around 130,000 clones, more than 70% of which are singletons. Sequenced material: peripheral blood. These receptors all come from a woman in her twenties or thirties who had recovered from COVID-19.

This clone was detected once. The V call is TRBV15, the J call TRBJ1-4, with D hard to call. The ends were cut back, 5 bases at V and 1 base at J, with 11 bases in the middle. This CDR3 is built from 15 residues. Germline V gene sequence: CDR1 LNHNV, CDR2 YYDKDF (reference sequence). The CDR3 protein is CATSGGRGTNEKLFF. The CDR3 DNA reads TGTGCCACCAGCGGAGGACGGGGAACTAATGAAAAACTGTTTTTT.

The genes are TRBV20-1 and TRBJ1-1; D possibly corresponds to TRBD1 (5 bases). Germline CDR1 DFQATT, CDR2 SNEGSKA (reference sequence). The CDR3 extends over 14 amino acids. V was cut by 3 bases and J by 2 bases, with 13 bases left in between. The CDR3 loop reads CSASPVGGNTEAFF. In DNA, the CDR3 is TGCAGTGCTAGTCCAGTGGGGGGTAACACTGAAGCTTTCTTT.

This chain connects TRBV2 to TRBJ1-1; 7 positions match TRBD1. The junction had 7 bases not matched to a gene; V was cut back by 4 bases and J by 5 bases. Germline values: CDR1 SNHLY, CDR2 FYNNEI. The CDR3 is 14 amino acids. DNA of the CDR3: TGTGCCAGCAGTGGCTACAGGGGAAATACTGAAGCTTTCTTT. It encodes CASSGYRGNTEAFF.

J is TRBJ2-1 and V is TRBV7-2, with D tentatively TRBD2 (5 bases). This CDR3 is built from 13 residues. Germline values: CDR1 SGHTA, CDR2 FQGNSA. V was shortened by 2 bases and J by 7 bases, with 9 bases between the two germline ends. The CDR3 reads CASSLIWRNEQFF. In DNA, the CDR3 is TGTGCCAGCAGCTTAATTTGGAGGAATGAGCAGTTCTTC. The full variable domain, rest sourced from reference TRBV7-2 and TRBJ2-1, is GAGVSQSPSNKVTEKGKDVELRCDPISGHTALYWYRQSLGQGLEFLIYFQGNSAPDKSGLPSDRFSAERTGGSVSTLTIQRTQQEDSAVYLCASSLIWRNEQFFGPGTRLTVL.

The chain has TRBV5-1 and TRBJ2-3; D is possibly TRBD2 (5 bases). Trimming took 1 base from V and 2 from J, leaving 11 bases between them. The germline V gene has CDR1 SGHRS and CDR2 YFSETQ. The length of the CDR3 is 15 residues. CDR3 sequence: CASSLQEAPTDTQYF. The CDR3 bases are TGCGCCAGCAGCTTGCAGGAGGCTCCCACAGATACGCAGTATTTT.

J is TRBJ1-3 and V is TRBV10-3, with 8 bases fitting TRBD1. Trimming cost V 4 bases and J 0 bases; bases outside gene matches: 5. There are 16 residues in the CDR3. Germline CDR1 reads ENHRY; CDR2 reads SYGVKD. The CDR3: CAISGTGQYSGNTIYF. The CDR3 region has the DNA TGTGCCATCAGTGGGACAGGGCAATACTCTGGAAACACCATATATTTT.

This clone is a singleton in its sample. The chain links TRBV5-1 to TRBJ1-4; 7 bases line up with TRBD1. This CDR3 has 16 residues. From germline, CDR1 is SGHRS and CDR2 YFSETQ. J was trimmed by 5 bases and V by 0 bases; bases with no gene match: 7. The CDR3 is CASSLARQGANEKLFF. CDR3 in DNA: TGCGCCAGCAGCTTGGCCCGACAGGGAGCCAATGAAAAACTGTTTTTT.

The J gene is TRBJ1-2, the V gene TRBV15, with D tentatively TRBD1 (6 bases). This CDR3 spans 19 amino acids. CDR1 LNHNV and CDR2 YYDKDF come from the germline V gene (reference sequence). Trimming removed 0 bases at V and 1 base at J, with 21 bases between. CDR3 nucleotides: TGTGCCACCAGCAGAGATCGTGAGGTTGGGGGGGCCCGTAACTATGGCTACACCTTC. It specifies CATSRDREVGGARNYGYTF.

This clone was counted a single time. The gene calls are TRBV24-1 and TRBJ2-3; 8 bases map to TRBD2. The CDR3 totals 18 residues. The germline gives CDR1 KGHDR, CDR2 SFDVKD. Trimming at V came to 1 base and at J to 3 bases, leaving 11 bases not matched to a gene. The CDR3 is CATSDFPLRAGGTDTQYF. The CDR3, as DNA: TGTGCCACCAGTGATTTTCCTCTTCGTGCGGGGGGAACAGATACGCAGTATTTT.